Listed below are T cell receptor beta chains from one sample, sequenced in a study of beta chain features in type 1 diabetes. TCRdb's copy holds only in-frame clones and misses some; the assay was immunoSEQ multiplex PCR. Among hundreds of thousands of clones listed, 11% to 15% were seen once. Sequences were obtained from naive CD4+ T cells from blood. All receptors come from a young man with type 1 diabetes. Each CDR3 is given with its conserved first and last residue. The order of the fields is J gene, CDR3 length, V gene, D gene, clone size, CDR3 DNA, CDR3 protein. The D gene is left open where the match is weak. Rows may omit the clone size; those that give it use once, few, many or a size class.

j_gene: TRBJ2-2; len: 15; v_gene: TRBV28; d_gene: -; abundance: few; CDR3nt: TGTGCCAGCAGTTTAGGACGGGGAAACACCGGGGAGCTGTTTTTT; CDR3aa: CASSLGRGNTGELFF
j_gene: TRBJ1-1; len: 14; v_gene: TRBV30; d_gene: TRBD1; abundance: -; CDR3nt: TGTGCCTGGAAGAGAAACCGGGACAGTCCTGAAGCTTTCTTT; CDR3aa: CAWKRNRDSPEAFF
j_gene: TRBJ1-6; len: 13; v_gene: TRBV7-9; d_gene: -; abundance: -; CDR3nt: TGTGCCAGCAGCCTCCTGGACAATTCACCCCTCCACTTT; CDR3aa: CASSLLDNSPLHF
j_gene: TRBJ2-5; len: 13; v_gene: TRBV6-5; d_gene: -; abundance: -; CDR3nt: TGTGCCAGCAGCCGGGGAGCTCAAGAGACCCAGTACTTC; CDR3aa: CASSRGAQETQYF
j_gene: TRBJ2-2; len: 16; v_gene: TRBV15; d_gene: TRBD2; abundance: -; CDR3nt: TGTGCCACCAGCAGACTAGCGGGCCTGAACACCGGGGAGCTGTTTTTT; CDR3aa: CATSRLAGLNTGELFF
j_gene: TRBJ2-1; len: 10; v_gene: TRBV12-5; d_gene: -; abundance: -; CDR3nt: TGTGCTAGTGGATCAGATGGGCAGTTCTTC; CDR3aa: CASGSDGQFF
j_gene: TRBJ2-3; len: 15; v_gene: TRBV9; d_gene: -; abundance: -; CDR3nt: TGTGCCAGCAGCTTACAGGGCTATGGCACAGATACGCAGTATTTT; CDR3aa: CASSLQGYGTDTQYF
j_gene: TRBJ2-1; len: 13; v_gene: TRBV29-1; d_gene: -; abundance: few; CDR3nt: TGCAGCGTTGATTGGGCAGGGTGGAATGAGCAGTTCTTC; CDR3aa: CSVDWAGWNEQFF
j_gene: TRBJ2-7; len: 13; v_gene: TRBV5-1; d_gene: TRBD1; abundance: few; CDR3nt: TGCGCCAGCAGCTTGACAGGGGTGAACGAGCAGTACTTC; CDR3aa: CASSLTGVNEQYF
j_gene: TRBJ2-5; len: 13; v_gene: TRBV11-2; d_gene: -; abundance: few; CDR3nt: TGTGCCAGCAGCTCCCGCCCTAGGGAGACCCAGTACTTC; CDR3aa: CASSSRPRETQYF
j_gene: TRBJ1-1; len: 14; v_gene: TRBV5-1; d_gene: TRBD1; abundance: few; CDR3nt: TGCGCCAGCAGCGCAGACAGGGGCGGAACTGAAGCTTTCTTT; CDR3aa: CASSADRGGTEAFF
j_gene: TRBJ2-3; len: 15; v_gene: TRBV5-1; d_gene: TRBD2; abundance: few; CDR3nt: TGCGCCAGCGGCCCCAAGGGCGGGGGGACAGATACGCAGTATTTT; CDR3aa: CASGPKGGGTDTQYF
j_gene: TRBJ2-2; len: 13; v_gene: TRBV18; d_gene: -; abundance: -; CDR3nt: TGTGCCAGCTCACCGAAGGGAACCGGGGAGCTGTTTTTT; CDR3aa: CASSPKGTGELFF
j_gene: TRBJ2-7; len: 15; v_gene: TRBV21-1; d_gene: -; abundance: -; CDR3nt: TGTGCCAGCAGCGCCCTGAGGGACAGGGTGAGAGAGCAGTACTTC; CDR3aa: CASSALRDRVREQYF
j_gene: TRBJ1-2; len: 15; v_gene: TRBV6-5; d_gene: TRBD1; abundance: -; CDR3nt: TGTGCCAGCAGTTACTCTACAGGGGGCCTGAGTGGCTACACCTTC; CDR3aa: CASSYSTGGLSGYTF
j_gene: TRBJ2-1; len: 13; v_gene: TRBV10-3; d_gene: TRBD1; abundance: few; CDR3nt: TGTGCCATCAGCCAGACAGGGGGTTATGAGCAGTTCTTC; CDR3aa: CAISQTGGYEQFF